This is a list of T cell receptor beta chains from one sample in a study of human versus mouse CDR3 diversity and MHC coevolution. Data came from immunoSEQ multiplex PCR; TCRdb stores just in-frame clones and leaves some out. The sample contains 55,000 to 65,000 clones, over 90% of which appear only once. Sequencing was performed on naive CD4+ T cells from blood. The receptors derive from a person in their sixties in good health. Both conserved end residues are part of each CDR3. Fields, in order: V gene, J gene, clone size, D gene, CDR3 DNA, CDR3 protein. The D gene is left open where the match is weak. Size is stated for part of the rows, as once, few or many counts, or as a class when the clone is expanded.

v_call: TRBV6-1; j_call: TRBJ2-3; clone_size: -; d_call: TRBD2; cdr3_nt: TGTGCCAGCAGTGAGGGGAGACTAGCGGGCACAGATACGCAGTATTTT; cdr3_aa: CASSEGRLAGTDTQYF
v_call: TRBV27; j_call: TRBJ1-1; clone_size: -; d_call: -; cdr3_nt: TGTGCCAGCGGGTACAGGGTTAACACTGAAGCTTTCTTT; cdr3_aa: CASGYRVNTEAFF
v_call: TRBV19; j_call: TRBJ2-7; clone_size: -; d_call: -; cdr3_nt: TGTGCCAGTAAAGAGAGGGAGGTTCCCTACGAGCAGTACTTC; cdr3_aa: CASKEREVPYEQYF
v_call: TRBV6-1; j_call: TRBJ2-5; clone_size: -; d_call: -; cdr3_nt: TGTGCCAGCAGTGAGTGGGGGCGCATGGAGACCCAGTACTTC; cdr3_aa: CASSEWGRMETQYF
v_call: TRBV27; j_call: TRBJ2-3; clone_size: -; d_call: -; cdr3_nt: TGTGCCAGCATGACCGGGACAGGACTAGCGCGGGGCACAGATACGCAGTATTTT; cdr3_aa: CASMTGTGLARGTDTQYF
v_call: TRBV21-1; j_call: TRBJ2-7; clone_size: once; d_call: -; cdr3_nt: TGTGCCAGCAGCACAAACCACCTAGCGGGAGAAGAATACGAGCAGTACTTC; cdr3_aa: CASSTNHLAGEEYEQYF
v_call: TRBV9; j_call: TRBJ2-2; clone_size: -; d_call: TRBD1; cdr3_nt: TGTGCCAGCAGCGTAGCAGGGACAGGGAACGGGGAGCTGTTTTTT; cdr3_aa: CASSVAGTGNGELFF
v_call: TRBV29-1; j_call: TRBJ2-4; clone_size: -; d_call: -; cdr3_nt: TGCAGCGTTGAGGTTACTAGGACCCTAGCCAAAAACATTCAGTACTTC; cdr3_aa: CSVEVTRTLAKNIQYF
v_call: TRBV7-3; j_call: TRBJ1-2; clone_size: -; d_call: TRBD1; cdr3_nt: TGTGCCAGCAGCCCCGGGACAGGGGGCTATGGCTACACCTTC; cdr3_aa: CASSPGTGGYGYTF
v_call: TRBV5-4; j_call: TRBJ1-1; clone_size: -; d_call: -; cdr3_nt: TGTGCCAGCAGCGCCCCGGGGGGAAAGAACACTGAAGCTTTCTTT; cdr3_aa: CASSAPGGKNTEAFF
v_call: TRBV5-6; j_call: TRBJ2-3; clone_size: -; d_call: TRBD1; cdr3_nt: TGTGCCAGCAGCGTGGGGGACAGGGGGAAGAATACGCAGTATTTT; cdr3_aa: CASSVGDRGKNTQYF
v_call: TRBV5-1; j_call: TRBJ2-3; clone_size: -; d_call: TRBD2; cdr3_nt: TGCGCCAGCAGCCCCCGACTAGCGGGAGGGTTCACAGATACGCAGTATTTT; cdr3_aa: CASSPRLAGGFTDTQYF
v_call: TRBV5-8; j_call: TRBJ1-1; clone_size: -; d_call: -; cdr3_nt: TGTGCCAGCACCATCGCCCAGGCTACTGAAGCTTTCTTT; cdr3_aa: CASTIAQATEAFF
v_call: TRBV19; j_call: TRBJ1-6; clone_size: -; d_call: -; cdr3_nt: TGTGCCAGTAGTATAGGCCAGGGGAGTTTATATTCACCCCTCCACTTT; cdr3_aa: CASSIGQGSLYSPLHF
v_call: TRBV5-4; j_call: TRBJ2-7; clone_size: -; d_call: TRBD2; cdr3_nt: TGTGCCAGCAGCTCGGGACTAGCGGGAGAAGAGCAGTACTTC; cdr3_aa: CASSSGLAGEEQYF
v_call: TRBV25-1; j_call: TRBJ1-5; clone_size: -; d_call: TRBD1; cdr3_nt: TGTGCCAGCAGTGACTGGGGGACAGTTGAGGCCCAGCATTTT; cdr3_aa: CASSDWGTVEAQHF
v_call: TRBV5-1; j_call: TRBJ2-1; clone_size: -; d_call: TRBD1; cdr3_nt: TGCGCCAGCAGCTTGCCCGGGGACAGGGTCTCGAATGAGCAGTTCTTC; cdr3_aa: CASSLPGDRVSNEQFF
v_call: TRBV7-2; j_call: TRBJ2-7; clone_size: -; d_call: -; cdr3_nt: TGTGCCAGCAGCTTAGCAGCGGTAAGCTCCTACGAGCAGTACTTC; cdr3_aa: CASSLAAVSSYEQYF
v_call: TRBV6-5; j_call: TRBJ1-3; clone_size: -; d_call: TRBD1; cdr3_nt: TGTGCCAGCATTCGAGACCCGACAGGGTGGAACACCATATATTTT; cdr3_aa: CASIRDPTGWNTIYF
v_call: TRBV29-1; j_call: TRBJ2-2; clone_size: -; d_call: TRBD1; cdr3_nt: TGCAGCGTCCGCCGGGACAGGGGCACCGGGGAGCTGTTTTTT; cdr3_aa: CSVRRDRGTGELFF
v_call: TRBV19; j_call: TRBJ2-2; clone_size: -; d_call: TRBD2; cdr3_nt: TGTGCCAGTACGCGAGGACTAGCGGGGAACACCGGGGAGCTGTTTTTT; cdr3_aa: CASTRGLAGNTGELFF
v_call: TRBV19; j_call: TRBJ2-7; clone_size: -; d_call: -; cdr3_nt: TGTGCCAGTAGTATAAGGTCAGGGAACTACGAGCAGTACTTC; cdr3_aa: CASSIRSGNYEQYF
v_call: TRBV5-1; j_call: TRBJ2-7; clone_size: -; d_call: -; cdr3_nt: TGCGCCAGCAGCTTGCGGGAGCCTCCCTACGAGCAGTACTTC; cdr3_aa: CASSLREPPYEQYF
v_call: TRBV6-1; j_call: TRBJ2-7; clone_size: -; d_call: -; cdr3_nt: TGTGCCAGCAGTGGAGGGTTCTCCTACGAGCAGTACTTC; cdr3_aa: CASSGGFSYEQYF
v_call: TRBV27; j_call: TRBJ2-3; clone_size: -; d_call: -; cdr3_nt: TGTGCCAGCAGCGCAGTCGCGGTAGGGCCCCAGGACAAGTATTTT; cdr3_aa: CASSAVAVGPQDKYF
v_call: TRBV7-3; j_call: TRBJ2-1; clone_size: once; d_call: TRBD2; cdr3_nt: TGTGCCAGCAGCCCGGGAGGCCTAGCCTACAATGAGCAGTTCTTC; cdr3_aa: CASSPGGLAYNEQFF
v_call: TRBV5-1; j_call: TRBJ2-7; clone_size: -; d_call: -; cdr3_nt: TGCGCCAGCAGCTTGGCGCCAGGCCCTTACGAGCAGTACTTC; cdr3_aa: CASSLAPGPYEQYF
v_call: TRBV18; j_call: TRBJ2-7; clone_size: -; d_call: TRBD2; cdr3_nt: TGTGCCAGCTCACTTAGCGGGGTCGATTACGAGCAGTACTTC; cdr3_aa: CASSLSGVDYEQYF
v_call: TRBV6-5; j_call: TRBJ2-7; clone_size: -; d_call: TRBD2; cdr3_nt: TGTGCCAGCACGGGGGGCTACGAGCAGTACTTC; cdr3_aa: CASTGGYEQYF
v_call: TRBV7-9; j_call: TRBJ1-3; clone_size: once; d_call: -; cdr3_nt: TGTGCCAGCAGCTTAGCTCTCACAGTGGGAAACACCATATATTTT; cdr3_aa: CASSLALTVGNTIYF
v_call: TRBV10-3; j_call: TRBJ2-2; clone_size: few; d_call: TRBD2; cdr3_nt: TGTGCCATCAAAACTAGCGGTGGGGAGCTGTTTTTT; cdr3_aa: CAIKTSGGELFF
v_call: TRBV2; j_call: TRBJ1-2; clone_size: once; d_call: TRBD1; cdr3_nt: TGTGCCAGCAGTGGACAGGGGGCGTTAAGCAACTATGGCTACACCTTC; cdr3_aa: CASSGQGALSNYGYTF
v_call: TRBV7-3; j_call: TRBJ2-1; clone_size: -; d_call: -; cdr3_nt: TGTGCCAGCAGTCGCCGGGTTGAGGGTCCCTACAATGAGCAGTTCTTC; cdr3_aa: CASSRRVEGPYNEQFF
v_call: TRBV5-6; j_call: TRBJ1-2; clone_size: -; d_call: -; cdr3_nt: TGTGCCAGCAGCTTGGTCGAAAGCAGGGGATTATATGGCTACACCTTC; cdr3_aa: CASSLVESRGLYGYTF
v_call: TRBV5-5; j_call: TRBJ2-7; clone_size: once; d_call: TRBD1; cdr3_nt: TGTGCCAGCACCCTTAACCAGGGGGCGACCTACGAGCAGTACTTC; cdr3_aa: CASTLNQGATYEQYF
v_call: TRBV5-1; j_call: TRBJ2-7; clone_size: -; d_call: -; cdr3_nt: TGCGCCAGCAGCCCCGGGGGGACAGGCAGCTACGAGCAGTACTTC; cdr3_aa: CASSPGGTGSYEQYF
v_call: TRBV5-1; j_call: TRBJ2-7; clone_size: -; d_call: TRBD2; cdr3_nt: TGCGCCAGCAGCTTGGTGCGGGAGCCCTACGAGCAGTACTTC; cdr3_aa: CASSLVREPYEQYF
v_call: TRBV6-4; j_call: TRBJ2-7; clone_size: -; d_call: TRBD2; cdr3_nt: TGTGCCAGCAGGGCGACTAGCTCCACTGTCTCCTACGAGCAGTACTTC; cdr3_aa: CASRATSSTVSYEQYF
v_call: TRBV5-5; j_call: TRBJ2-3; clone_size: -; d_call: -; cdr3_nt: TGTGCCAGCAGCCTCCTCGGCGGTCGCACAGATACGCAGTATTTT; cdr3_aa: CASSLLGGRTDTQYF
v_call: TRBV11-3; j_call: TRBJ1-2; clone_size: -; d_call: -; cdr3_nt: TGTGCCAGCAGCTTAGGACCAGGGGTCGGCTACACCTTC; cdr3_aa: CASSLGPGVGYTF
v_call: TRBV5-5; j_call: TRBJ1-2; clone_size: -; d_call: TRBD1; cdr3_nt: TGTGCCAGCAGCCGGGACAGGATGAGCTACACCTTC; cdr3_aa: CASSRDRMSYTF
v_call: TRBV14; j_call: TRBJ2-1; clone_size: -; d_call: TRBD2; cdr3_nt: TGTGCCAGCAGCCAGGGGCTAGCGGACGGCTCCTACAATGAGCAGTTCTTC; cdr3_aa: CASSQGLADGSYNEQFF
v_call: TRBV19; j_call: TRBJ1-4; clone_size: -; d_call: TRBD1; cdr3_nt: TGTGCCAGTAGTATAGTGGGGACAGGGTCTAATGAAAAACTGTTTTTT; cdr3_aa: CASSIVGTGSNEKLFF
v_call: TRBV19; j_call: TRBJ1-2; clone_size: -; d_call: -; cdr3_nt: TGTGCCAGTAGTAAACCGCACTTTGCCGAGTGGGGCTACACCTTC; cdr3_aa: CASSKPHFAEWGYTF